Listed below are T cell receptor beta chains from one sample, sequenced in a study of identical twins. Each CDR3 protein is one row after TCRdb ran MiXCR on the 5' RACE reads. Among approximately 240,000 distinct CDR3 sequences listed, over 12% were seen once. Sequencing input: memory (CD45RO+) T cells sorted from blood. The receptors here all came from a woman in her late teens or twenties in good health. Each CDR3 is given with its conserved first and last residue. The order of the fields is J gene, D gene, clone size, V gene, CDR3 DNA, CDR3 protein. The D gene is left open where the match is weak. Rows give clone size only sometimes, using once, few, many, or a class for an expanded clone.

j_gene: TRBJ2-5
d_gene: .
abundance: few
v_gene: TRBV12-3/TRBV12-4
CDR3nt: TGTGCCAGCAGCCCCTATAGCGGTACCCGCCAAGAGACCCAGTACTTC
CDR3aa: CASSPYSGTRQETQYF

j_gene: TRBJ2-2
d_gene: TRBD2
abundance: .
v_gene: TRBV5-4
CDR3nt: TGTGCCAGCAGCTTTGGGACTAGCGGAACGAACACCGGGGAGCTGTTTTTT
CDR3aa: CASSFGTSGTNTGELFF

j_gene: TRBJ2-5
d_gene: .
abundance: .
v_gene: TRBV2
CDR3nt: TGTGCCAGCACGGGGGAAATTGAGGAGACCCAGTACTTC
CDR3aa: CASTGEIEETQYF

j_gene: TRBJ1-1
d_gene: .
abundance: .
v_gene: TRBV7-9
CDR3nt: TGTGCCAGCAGCTTACGGGGGAGGACCACTGAAGCTTTCTTT
CDR3aa: CASSLRGRTTEAFF

j_gene: TRBJ2-7
d_gene: .
abundance: .
v_gene: TRBV20-1
CDR3nt: TGCAGTGCTAGATTCCCCTCGACCGGGGCCCCGAAACCCCTCCACGAGCAGTACTTC
CDR3aa: CSARFPSTGAPKPLHEQYF

j_gene: TRBJ2-1
d_gene: TRBD2
abundance: few
v_gene: TRBV7-9
CDR3nt: TGTGCCAGCAGCCGGACTAGCGGGAGTTGGGAGCAGTTCTTC
CDR3aa: CASSRTSGSWEQFF

j_gene: TRBJ2-5
d_gene: .
abundance: .
v_gene: TRBV11-3
CDR3nt: TGTGCCAGCAGCTTAGGGACCCGCGGGGAGACCCAGTACTTC
CDR3aa: CASSLGTRGETQYF

j_gene: TRBJ2-2
d_gene: TRBD1
abundance: .
v_gene: TRBV12-3/TRBV12-4
CDR3nt: TGTGCCAGCCGGACAGGGGGCATCGGGGAGCTGTTTTTT
CDR3aa: CASRTGGIGELFF

j_gene: TRBJ2-7
d_gene: TRBD2
abundance: many
v_gene: TRBV4-2
CDR3nt: TGTGCCAGCAGCCAACAAAAAGGAGCGGGGACCCGCTACGAGCAGTACTTC
CDR3aa: CASSQQKGAGTRYEQYF

j_gene: TRBJ2-1
d_gene: TRBD1
abundance: .
v_gene: TRBV12-3/TRBV12-4
CDR3nt: TGTGCCAGCAGCCCTAGCAGGGGGCATGAGCAGTTCTTC
CDR3aa: CASSPSRGHEQFF

j_gene: TRBJ1-6
d_gene: TRBD1
abundance: few
v_gene: TRBV6-1
CDR3nt: TGTGCCAGCAGGGATCCGGGACAGGGTTTTTCACCCCTCCACTTT
CDR3aa: CASRDPGQGFSPLHF

j_gene: TRBJ2-3
d_gene: TRBD2
abundance: few
v_gene: TRBV10-3
CDR3nt: TGTGCCATCAGTGAAAGAAGCGGGGGGTCAGCAGATACGCAGTATTTT
CDR3aa: CAISERSGGSADTQYF

j_gene: TRBJ1-3
d_gene: .
abundance: few
v_gene: TRBV5-1
CDR3nt: TGCGCCAGCAGCTTGACCCGAACGGGGATATCTGGAAACACCATATATTTT
CDR3aa: CASSLTRTGISGNTIYF

j_gene: TRBJ2-1
d_gene: TRBD2
abundance: many
v_gene: TRBV5-1
CDR3nt: TGCGCCAGCAGCTTGCAAGCCGCGCTAGCGGGCAATGAGCAGTTCTTC
CDR3aa: CASSLQAALAGNEQFF

j_gene: TRBJ2-3
d_gene: .
abundance: few
v_gene: TRBV6-1
CDR3nt: TGTGCCAGCAGCCTCCCGGCGAGCCCAGATACGCAGTATTTT
CDR3aa: CASSLPASPDTQYF

j_gene: TRBJ2-3
d_gene: TRBD2
abundance: .
v_gene: TRBV12-3/TRBV12-4
CDR3nt: TGTGCCAGCAGTTTAATTCCCCCTGAGACTAGCGGGAGAACCGATACGCAGTATTTT
CDR3aa: CASSLIPPETSGRTDTQYF

j_gene: TRBJ2-7
d_gene: TRBD2
abundance: few
v_gene: TRBV20-1
CDR3nt: TGCAGTGCTAGAGACCGGGGGGAAGGCTACGAGCAGTACTTC
CDR3aa: CSARDRGEGYEQYF

j_gene: TRBJ1-1
d_gene: .
abundance: .
v_gene: TRBV7-2
CDR3nt: TGTGCCAGCAGCTACAGGAGGAACACTGAAGCTTTCTTT
CDR3aa: CASSYRRNTEAFF

j_gene: TRBJ1-1
d_gene: .
abundance: few
v_gene: TRBV18
CDR3nt: TGTGCCAGCTCACCACCGACAGCACAATTGAACACTGAAGCTTTCTTT
CDR3aa: CASSPPTAQLNTEAFF

j_gene: TRBJ1-1
d_gene: .
abundance: few
v_gene: TRBV6-5
CDR3nt: TGTGCCAGCAGTTACTCGAAAGGGAGAGGAGAAGCTTTCTTT
CDR3aa: CASSYSKGRGEAFF

j_gene: TRBJ2-3
d_gene: .
abundance: few
v_gene: TRBV7-8
CDR3nt: TGTGCCAGCAGCGATAACAGGGTCCTTGGGCAGTATTTT
CDR3aa: CASSDNRVLGQYF

j_gene: TRBJ2-7
d_gene: TRBD1
abundance: many
v_gene: TRBV7-2
CDR3nt: TGTGCCAGCAGCTTAGGGGTCAGGGGGGAGCAGTACTTC
CDR3aa: CASSLGVRGEQYF

j_gene: TRBJ2-1
d_gene: TRBD2
abundance: .
v_gene: TRBV20-1
CDR3nt: TGCAGTGCTAGAGACCGACTAGCGGGGGAGCAGTTCTTC
CDR3aa: CSARDRLAGEQFF

j_gene: TRBJ2-7
d_gene: .
abundance: few
v_gene: TRBV5-1
CDR3nt: TGCGCCAGCAGCTCCAACACAGGTTACGAGCAGTACTTC
CDR3aa: CASSSNTGYEQYF

j_gene: TRBJ2-1
d_gene: TRBD2
abundance: .
v_gene: TRBV14
CDR3nt: TGTGCCAGCAGCCTGACTAGCGGCGGATGGCGTGAGCAGTTCTTC
CDR3aa: CASSLTSGGWREQFF

j_gene: TRBJ2-6
d_gene: TRBD1
abundance: .
v_gene: TRBV20-1
CDR3nt: TGCAGTGCACGGGACAGGGGCACCGGGGCCAACGTCCTGACTTTC
CDR3aa: CSARDRGTGANVLTF

j_gene: TRBJ2-1
d_gene: .
abundance: few
v_gene: TRBV7-2
CDR3nt: TGTGCCAGCAGCGTGAACTCCTACAATGAGCAGTTCTTC
CDR3aa: CASSVNSYNEQFF

j_gene: TRBJ2-5
d_gene: .
abundance: .
v_gene: TRBV5-6
CDR3nt: TGTGCCAGCAGCCCCCGCTTGGGACTTCAAGAGACCCAGTACTTC
CDR3aa: CASSPRLGLQETQYF